Below, 9 T cell receptor beta chains from the same sample are listed, as sequenced in a study of cytomegalovirus exposure and HLA in healthy donors. A multiplex PCR was run with 60 Vbeta primers and 13 Jbeta primers. Measured with immunoSEQ multiplex PCR; TCRdb has only the in-frame clones, and not every one. The table shows over 70,000 clones, with 70% to 75% occurring only once. The material sequenced was PBMCs. All receptors derive from a human donor in good health.

The chain is built from TRBV27 and TRBJ2-1, with 12 nucleotides matching TRBD2. Trimming removed 4 bases from V and 5 bases from J; junction bases left unmatched: 9. The length of the CDR3 is 17 residues. CDR1 and CDR2 from the germline V gene are MNHEY and SMNVEV (reference sequence). This CDR3 is CASSSFRLAGEDNEQFF. The DNA of the CDR3 is TGTGCCAGCAGTTCTTTCCGACTAGCGGGAGAAGACAATGAGCAGTTCTTC.

This clone has just a few counts. The J gene is TRBJ2-7, the V gene TRBV5-4, with 8 positions matching TRBD2. With V trimmed by 2 bases and J by 6 bases, 16 bases remained unmatched. The CDR3 totals 17 residues. Germline CDR1 reads SGHNT; CDR2 reads YYREEE (reference sequence). The CDR3 is CASSFGRVGTSSVEQYF. The CDR3 bases are TGTGCCAGCAGCTTTGGTCGAGTAGGGACTAGTTCTGTCGAGCAGTACTTC.

The V gene is TRBV6-1, the J gene TRBJ2-7; TRBD1 matches 7 bases. Germline V CDR1 and CDR2: MNHNS, SASEGT. Unmatched junction bases numbered 6, after V lost 1 base and J lost 3 bases. This CDR3 spans 15 amino acids. CDR3 region: CASSEDEGASYEQYF. CDR3 nucleotide sequence: TGTGCCAGCAGTGAAGATGAGGGGGCAAGCTACGAGCAGTACTTC.

The V and J genes are TRBV13 and TRBJ1-5, with D possibly matching TRBD1 (5 bases). The germline CDR1 and CDR2 sequences are PRHDT and FYEKMQ (reference sequence). This CDR3 comprises 16 residues. V lost 7 bases to trimming and J lost 4 bases, with 20 bases between them. The CDR3, as DNA: TGTGCCAGCAATCGGGGGGGAAAAGCCTCAAATCAGCCCCAGCATTTT. It translates to CASNRGGKASNQPQHF.

This clone was observed once. The chain combines TRBV30 with TRBJ2-1, with D perhaps TRBD1 (6 bases). This CDR3 has 15 residues. V was shortened by 5 bases and J by 0 bases, with 14 bases between the two germline ends. CDR1 and CDR2 from the germline V gene are GTSNPN and SVGIG (reference sequence). The CDR3 is CAWDQQGSSYNEQFF. CDR3 bases: TGTGCCTGGGACCAACAGGGTAGCTCCTACAATGAGCAGTTCTTC.

V gene TRBV7-6 combines with J gene TRBJ2-7; 11 bases line up with TRBD2. Germline V gives CDR1 SGHVS, CDR2 FNYEAQ. V lost 2 bases, J lost 2 bases, and 11 bases stayed unmatched. The CDR3 is 18 residues long. The CDR3 region is CASSLSVAGGLVTYEQYF. For the CDR3, the DNA is TGTGCCAGCAGCTTAAGCGTAGCGGGAGGGCTCGTAACCTACGAGCAGTACTTC. Supplemented by reference TRBV7-6 and TRBJ2-7, the full variable domain reads GAGVSQSPRYKVTKRGQDVALRCDPISGHVSLYWYRQALGQGPEFLTYFNYEAQQDKSGLPNDRFSAERPEGSISTLTIQRTEQRDSAMYRCASSLSVAGGLVTYEQYFGPGTRLTVT.

The chain has TRBV6-6 and TRBJ2-7, with D possibly being TRBD2 (5 bases). Germline assignment: CDR1 MNHNY and CDR2 SVGAGI (reference sequence). The CDR3 consists of 11 residues. V lost 7 bases, J lost 9 bases, and 13 bases lay in between. The CDR3 bases are TGTGCCAGCATCGAGGGCAGGTGGCAGTACTTC. Its protein is CASIEGRWQYF.

This rearrangement joins TRBV13 to TRBJ2-7; 11 bases are shared with TRBD2. V lost 0 bases to trimming and J lost 3 bases; unmatched junction nucleotides: 4. Germline loops: CDR1 PRHDT, CDR2 FYEKMQ (reference sequence). The CDR3 has 16 amino acids. CDR3 coding DNA: TGTGCCAGCAGCTTAGGCCCACTAGCGGGAGACTACGAGCAGTACTTC. The encoded protein is CASSLGPLAGDYEQYF.

This chain joins TRBV6-1 and TRBJ1-6, with unresolved D. Germline CDR1 reads MNHNS; CDR2 reads SASEGT. The V gene lost 3 bases and the J gene lost 4 bases, with 16 bases spanning the gap. CDR3 length: 17 amino acids. CDR3 nucleotide sequence: TGTGCCAGCAGTGATACCCTCTCTAGTGCTTATAATTCACCCCTCCACTTT. Its protein product is CASSDTLSSAYNSPLHF.